The 8 T cell receptor beta chains below were found in one sample sequenced in a study of cytomegalovirus exposure and HLA in healthy donors. 13 Jbeta primers and 60 Vbeta primers were used for the PCR. TCRdb's table, derived via immunoSEQ multiplex PCR, lists solely in-frame clones and lacks some. Here the sample spans more than 85,000 clones, around three quarters being singletons. The sequencing input was PBMCs. The source is a female donor in good health and CMV-seropositive.

V gene TRBV18 combines with J gene TRBJ2-7; the match to TRBD1 covers 7 bases. The CDR3 contains 14 residues. Looked up from germline, CDR1 is KGHSH and CDR2 is LQKENI. V lost 2 bases, J lost 3 bases, and 4 bases stayed unmatched. The CDR3 is CASSPEQGSYEQYF. As DNA, the CDR3 is TGTGCCAGCTCACCAGAACAGGGGAGCTACGAGCAGTACTTC.

For this clone: One junction end disagrees with the germline gene, perhaps due to a read error. The genes are TRBV7-2 and TRBJ2-3; TRBD1 matches at 7 bases. This CDR3 region has 11 residues. The V gene's germline CDR1 is SGHTA and CDR2 FQGNSA. The CDR3 DNA reads TGTGCCAGCGGGCAGGGGGATAGGCAGTATTTT. Translation gives CASGQGDRQYF.

For the CDR3, the DNA is TGTGCCAGCAGCTTGGGGACTAGCGGTACCTACGAGCAGTACTTC. Residues: CASSLGTSGTYEQYF. V gene TRBV7-2 combines with J gene TRBJ2-5; 11 nucleotides line up with TRBD2. With the DNA end fitting TRBJ2-7 better, the J assignment may be wrong. CDR1 is SGHTA, CDR2 FQGNSA, per germline. CDR3 length equals 15 residues.

V usage is TRBV7-9 and J usage is TRBJ1-4; possible D gene TRBD1, 6 bases. Germline V lookup: CDR1 SEHNR, CDR2 FQNEAQ (reference sequence). Trimming took off 5 bases at V and 8 bases at J, with 9 bases between the two ends. The CDR3 consists of 12 residues. In DNA, the CDR3 is TGTGCCAGCAGCCGAGACAGGGAAAAACTGTTTTTT. Encoded protein: CASSRDREKLFF.

Concerning this clone: The sample holds other DNA sequences that translate to the same CDR3. V gene TRBV30 combines with J gene TRBJ1-5; no reliable D call. Trimming left V 2 bases short and J 2 bases short, with 7 bases between. The CDR3 spans 13 residues. The germline gives CDR1 GTSNPN, CDR2 SVGIG (reference sequence). CDR3 residues: CAWSSGGNQPQHF. CDR3 nucleotide sequence: TGTGCCTGGAGTTCCGGTGGCAATCAGCCCCAGCATTTT.

This chain joins TRBV10-2 and TRBJ2-7; TRBD2 agrees at 10 bases. Germline V CDR1 and CDR2: WSHSY, SAAADI. The CDR3 sequence is 14 residues long. The V gene end was trimmed by 6 bases and the J gene end by 3 bases; junction bases not matched to a gene: 5. The chain's CDR3 is CASRSAGGGYEQYF. Written as DNA, the CDR3 is TGCGCCAGCAGGTCAGCGGGGGGGGGCTACGAGCAGTACTTC.

As concerns this clone: The same CDR3 also results from other DNA sequences found in this sample. The chain has TRBV27 and TRBJ2-7, with 11 bases that match TRBD2. The CDR3 runs to 14 residues. Trimming took 6 bases from V and 4 from J; bases not matched to a gene: 5. The germline CDR1 and CDR2 sequences are MNHEY and SMNVEV (reference sequence). The CDR3 DNA is TGTGCCAGCAGAATAGCGGGAGGGCCTTACGAGCAGTACTTC. Protein sequence: CASRIAGGPYEQYF.

This chain links TRBV7-2 with TRBJ1-4, with D possibly matching TRBD1 (6 bases). V lost 5 bases and J 3 bases, leaving 10 bases between the germline ends. CDR3 length: 14 amino acids. Germline CDR1 and CDR2: SGHTA and FQGNSA. The CDR3 sequence is CASSGRGPNEKLFF. In nucleotides, the CDR3 is TGTGCCAGCAGCGGGCGGGGGCCTAATGAAAAACTGTTTTTT.